This T cell receptor beta chain was retrieved from a study of T cell changes during pregnancy in multiple sclerosis. CDR1 and CDR2 from the germline V gene are KGHSH and LQKENI. V lost 5 bases, J lost 12 bases, and 19 bases stayed unmatched. This CDR3 comprises 15 residues. The repertoire was sequenced with immunoSEQ multiplex PCR; TCRdb's copy has only in-frame clones and lacks some. Here the sample spans 60,000 to 65,000 clones, 80% to 95% being singletons. The receptor was derived from a female donor with multiple sclerosis, enrolled in a pregnancy study. This sequence joins TRBV18 and TRBJ2-7, with 7 bases lining up with TRBD2. The sequenced sample was peripheral blood, obtained in the second trimester of pregnancy. CDR3 nucleotides: TGTGCCAGCTCAGGAGAGGGCAGGGAAGTGCTAGCGGCGTACTTC. This sequence encodes CASSGEGREVLAAYF.